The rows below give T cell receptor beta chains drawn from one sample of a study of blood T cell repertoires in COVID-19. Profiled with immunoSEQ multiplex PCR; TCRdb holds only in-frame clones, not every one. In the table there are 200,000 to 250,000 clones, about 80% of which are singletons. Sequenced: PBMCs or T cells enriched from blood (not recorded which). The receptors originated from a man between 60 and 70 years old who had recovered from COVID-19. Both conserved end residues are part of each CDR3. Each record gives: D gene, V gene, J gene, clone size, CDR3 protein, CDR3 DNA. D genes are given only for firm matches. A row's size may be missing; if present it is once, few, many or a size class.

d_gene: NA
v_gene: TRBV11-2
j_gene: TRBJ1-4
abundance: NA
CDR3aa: CASSFYRGGEEKLFF
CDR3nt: TGTGCCAGCAGCTTCTACCGAGGGGGAGAGGAAAAACTGTTTTTT

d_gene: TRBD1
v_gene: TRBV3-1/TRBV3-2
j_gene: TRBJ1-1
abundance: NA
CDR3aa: CASSRSDRATEAFF
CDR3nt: TGTGCCAGCAGCCGCTCGGACAGGGCCACTGAAGCTTTCTTT

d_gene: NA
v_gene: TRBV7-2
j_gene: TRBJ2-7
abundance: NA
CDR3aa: CASSLEGRGVYEQYF
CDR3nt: TGTGCCAGCAGCTTAGAAGGCAGGGGTGTTTACGAGCAGTACTTC

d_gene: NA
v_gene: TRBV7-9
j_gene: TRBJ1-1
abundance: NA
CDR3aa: CASSFGANTEAFF
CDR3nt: TGTGCCAGCAGCTTTGGGGCGAACACTGAAGCTTTCTTT

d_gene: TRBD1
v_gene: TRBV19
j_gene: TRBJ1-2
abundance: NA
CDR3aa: CASRTGNGYTF
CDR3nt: TGTGCCAGCCGGACAGGGAATGGCTACACCTTC

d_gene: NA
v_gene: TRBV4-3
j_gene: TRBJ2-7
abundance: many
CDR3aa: CASSQGPGTHEQYF
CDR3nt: TGCGCCAGCAGCCAAGGCCCAGGTACACACGAGCAGTACTTC

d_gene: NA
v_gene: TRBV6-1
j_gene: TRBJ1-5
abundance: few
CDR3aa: CASSERQALQPQHF
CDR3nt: TGTGCCAGCAGTGAACGGCAGGCCCTTCAGCCCCAGCATTTT

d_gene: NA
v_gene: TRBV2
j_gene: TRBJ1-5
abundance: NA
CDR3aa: CASSGWARGSQPQHF
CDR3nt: TGTGCCAGCAGTGGATGGGCCAGGGGATCGCAGCCCCAGCATTTT

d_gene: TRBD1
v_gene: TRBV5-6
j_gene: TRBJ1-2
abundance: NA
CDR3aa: CASRTPGQGAGYTF
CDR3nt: TGTGCCAGCAGAACACCGGGACAGGGGGCTGGCTACACCTTC

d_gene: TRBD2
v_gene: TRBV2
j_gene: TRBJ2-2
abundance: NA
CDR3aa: CASRAGTSGTRELFF
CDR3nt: TGTGCCAGCAGAGCCGGGACTAGCGGGACCAGGGAGCTGTTTTTT

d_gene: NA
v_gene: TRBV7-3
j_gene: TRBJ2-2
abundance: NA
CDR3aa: CASSLLAGRTGELFF
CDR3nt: TGTGCCAGCAGCTTACTGGCAGGGAGGACCGGGGAGCTGTTTTTT

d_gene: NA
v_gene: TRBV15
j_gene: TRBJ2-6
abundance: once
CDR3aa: CATTNPGAASGANVLTF
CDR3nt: TGTGCCACTACCAACCCAGGGGCAGCCTCTGGGGCCAACGTCCTGACTTTC

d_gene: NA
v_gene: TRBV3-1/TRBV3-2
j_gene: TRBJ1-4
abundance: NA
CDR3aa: CASGPGHAEKLFF
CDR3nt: TGTGCCAGCGGACCGGGACACGCTGAAAAACTGTTTTTT

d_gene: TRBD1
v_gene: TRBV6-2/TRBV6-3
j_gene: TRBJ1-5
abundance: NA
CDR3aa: CASSRTGVGQPQHF
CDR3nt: TGTGCCAGCAGTCGGACAGGGGTAGGTCAGCCCCAGCATTTT

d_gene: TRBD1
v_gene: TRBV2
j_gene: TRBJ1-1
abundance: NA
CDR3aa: CASSTLQGASTEAFF
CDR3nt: TGTGCCAGCAGTACACTTCAGGGGGCTTCCACTGAAGCTTTCTTT

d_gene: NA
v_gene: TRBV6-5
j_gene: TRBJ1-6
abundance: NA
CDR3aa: CASSRSSYNSPLHF
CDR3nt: TGTGCCAGCAGTCGTAGCTCCTATAATTCACCCCTCCACTTT

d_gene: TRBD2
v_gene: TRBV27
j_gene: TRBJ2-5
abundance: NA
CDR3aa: CASSFWTSGQETQYF
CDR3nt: TGTGCCAGCAGTTTTTGGACTAGCGGTCAAGAGACCCAGTACTTC

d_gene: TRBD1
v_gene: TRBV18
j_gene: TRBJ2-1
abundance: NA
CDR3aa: CASSPLQGGNEQFF
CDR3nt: TGTGCCAGCTCACCCTTACAGGGGGGCAATGAGCAGTTCTTC

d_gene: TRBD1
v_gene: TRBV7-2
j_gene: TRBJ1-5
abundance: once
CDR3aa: CASSTGQGDLKHF
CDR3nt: TGTGCCAGCAGCACGGGACAGGGGGACTTAAAGCATTTT

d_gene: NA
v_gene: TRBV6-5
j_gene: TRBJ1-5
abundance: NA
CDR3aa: CASTPRDNQPQHF
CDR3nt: TGTGCCAGCACCCCGAGAGACAATCAGCCCCAGCATTTT

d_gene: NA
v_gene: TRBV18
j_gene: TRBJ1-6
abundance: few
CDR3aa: CASSPGWGGSPLHF
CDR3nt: TGTGCCAGCTCCCCCGGTTGGGGGGGTTCACCCCTCCACTTT

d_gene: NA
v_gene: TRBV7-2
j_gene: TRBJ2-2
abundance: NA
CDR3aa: CASRGRDFGGELFF
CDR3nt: TGTGCCAGCAGGGGCAGGGATTTTGGCGGGGAGCTGTTTTTT

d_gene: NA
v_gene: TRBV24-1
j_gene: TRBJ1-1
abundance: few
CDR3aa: CATSDFGDRAFF
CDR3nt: TGTGCCACCAGTGATTTCGGGGATAGAGCTTTCTTT

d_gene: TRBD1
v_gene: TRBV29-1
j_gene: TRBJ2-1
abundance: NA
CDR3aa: CSVDRQGAWEQFF
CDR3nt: TGCAGCGTTGACCGGCAGGGGGCTTGGGAGCAGTTCTTC

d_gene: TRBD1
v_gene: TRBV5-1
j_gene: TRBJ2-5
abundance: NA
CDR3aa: CASSLGQGETQYF
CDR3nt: TGCGCCAGCAGCCTGGGACAGGGGGAGACCCAGTACTTC

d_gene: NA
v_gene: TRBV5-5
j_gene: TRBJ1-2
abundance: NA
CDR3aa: CASSLNPARVGDGYTF
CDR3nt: TGTGCCAGCAGCCTCAACCCGGCCAGGGTAGGCGATGGCTACACCTTC

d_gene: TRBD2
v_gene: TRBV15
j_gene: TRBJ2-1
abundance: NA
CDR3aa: CAVSGENEQFF
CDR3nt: TGTGCCGTCAGCGGGGAGAATGAGCAGTTCTTC

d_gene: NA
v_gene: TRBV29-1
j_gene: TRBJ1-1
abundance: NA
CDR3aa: CSVEEDRLPRAFF
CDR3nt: TGCAGCGTTGAGGAAGACAGGCTCCCTAGAGCTTTCTTT

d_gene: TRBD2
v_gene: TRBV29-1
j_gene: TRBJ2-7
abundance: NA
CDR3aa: CSVTSGARYEQYF
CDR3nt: TGCAGCGTAACTAGCGGGGCCCGCTACGAGCAGTACTTC

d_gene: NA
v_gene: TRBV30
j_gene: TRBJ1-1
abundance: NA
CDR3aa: CAWTGHNTEAFF
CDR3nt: TGTGCCTGGACGGGACATAACACTGAAGCTTTCTTT

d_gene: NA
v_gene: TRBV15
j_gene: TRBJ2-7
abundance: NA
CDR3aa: CATSRGVLNSYEQYF
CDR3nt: TGTGCCACCAGCAGAGGAGTCCTCAACTCCTACGAGCAGTACTTC

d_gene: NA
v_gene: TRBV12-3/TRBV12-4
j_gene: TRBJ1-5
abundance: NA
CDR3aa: CASSSQGQQPQHF
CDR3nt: TGTGCCAGCAGTTCCCAGGGCCAGCAGCCCCAGCATTTT

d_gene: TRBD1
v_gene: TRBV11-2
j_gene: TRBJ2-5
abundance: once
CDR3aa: CASSWGAGTAFSQETQYF
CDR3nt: TGTGCCAGCAGCTGGGGCGCCGGGACAGCCTTTTCCCAAGAGACCCAGTACTTC

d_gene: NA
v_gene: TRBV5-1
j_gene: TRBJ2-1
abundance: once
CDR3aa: CASSLLQGSHSYNEQFF
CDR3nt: TGCGCCAGCAGCTTGCTTCAGGGCTCACATTCCTACAATGAGCAGTTCTTC

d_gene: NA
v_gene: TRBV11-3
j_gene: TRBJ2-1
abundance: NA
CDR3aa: CASSSPGPHNEQFF
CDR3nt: TGTGCCAGCAGCTCGCCTGGGCCACACAATGAGCAGTTCTTC

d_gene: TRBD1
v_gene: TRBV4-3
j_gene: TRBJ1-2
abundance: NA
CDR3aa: CASSQEFLDRGQGYTF
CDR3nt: TGCGCCAGCAGCCAAGAATTTCTGGACAGGGGGCAAGGCTACACCTTC

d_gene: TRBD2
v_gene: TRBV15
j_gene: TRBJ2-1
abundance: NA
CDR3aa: CATSRSSGGFSYNEQFF
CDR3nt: TGTGCCACCAGCAGAAGTAGCGGGGGGTTCTCCTACAATGAGCAGTTCTTC

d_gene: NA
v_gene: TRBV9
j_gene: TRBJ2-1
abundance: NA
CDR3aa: CASSVGQYNEQFF
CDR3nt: TGTGCCAGCAGCGTTGGACAGTACAATGAGCAGTTCTTC

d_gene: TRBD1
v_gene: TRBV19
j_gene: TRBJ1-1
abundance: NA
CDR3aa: CASRGQGTAEAFF
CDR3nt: TGTGCCAGTAGGGGACAGGGGACAGCTGAAGCTTTCTTT

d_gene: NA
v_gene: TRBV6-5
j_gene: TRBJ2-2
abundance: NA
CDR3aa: CASTNGWSEELFF
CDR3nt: TGTGCCAGCACCAACGGGTGGTCCGAGGAGCTGTTTTTT

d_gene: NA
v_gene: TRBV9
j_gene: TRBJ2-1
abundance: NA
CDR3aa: CASSDSSYNEQFF
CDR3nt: TGTGCCAGCAGTGACAGTTCCTACAATGAGCAGTTCTTC

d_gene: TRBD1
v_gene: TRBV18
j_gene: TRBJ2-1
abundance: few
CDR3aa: CASSPSGGQGTHEQFF
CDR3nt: TGTGCCAGCTCACCCTCCGGGGGACAGGGTACCCATGAGCAGTTCTTC

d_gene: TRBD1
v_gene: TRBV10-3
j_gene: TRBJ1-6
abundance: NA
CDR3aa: CAISEDRGTNSPLHF
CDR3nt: TGTGCCATCAGTGAGGACAGGGGGACTAATTCACCCCTCCACTTT

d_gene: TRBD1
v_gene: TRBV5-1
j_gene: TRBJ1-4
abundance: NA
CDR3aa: CASAGTGDRAEKLFF
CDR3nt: TGCGCCAGCGCCGGGACAGGGGACCGGGCAGAAAAACTGTTTTTT

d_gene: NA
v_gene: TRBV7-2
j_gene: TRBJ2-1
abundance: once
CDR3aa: CASSLGQNNEQFF
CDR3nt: TGTGCCAGCAGCTTAGGTCAGAACAATGAGCAGTTCTTC

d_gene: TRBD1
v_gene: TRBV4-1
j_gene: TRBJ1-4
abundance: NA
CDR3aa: CASSHGDRDNEKLFF
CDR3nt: TGCGCCAGCAGCCACGGAGACAGGGACAATGAAAAACTGTTTTTT